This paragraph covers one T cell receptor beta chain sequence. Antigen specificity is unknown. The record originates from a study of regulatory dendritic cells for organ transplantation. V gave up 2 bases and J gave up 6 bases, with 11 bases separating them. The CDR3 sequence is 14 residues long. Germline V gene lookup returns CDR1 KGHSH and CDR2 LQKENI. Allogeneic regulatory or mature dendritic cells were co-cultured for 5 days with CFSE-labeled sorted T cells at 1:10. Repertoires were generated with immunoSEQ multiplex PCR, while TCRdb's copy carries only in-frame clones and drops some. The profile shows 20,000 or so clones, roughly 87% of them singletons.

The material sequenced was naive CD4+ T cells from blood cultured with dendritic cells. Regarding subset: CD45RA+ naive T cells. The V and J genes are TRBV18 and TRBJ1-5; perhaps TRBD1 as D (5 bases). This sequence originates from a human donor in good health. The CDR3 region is CASSPGAGSQPQHF. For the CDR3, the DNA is TGTGCCAGCTCACCAGGGGCCGGGAGTCAGCCCCAGCATTTT.